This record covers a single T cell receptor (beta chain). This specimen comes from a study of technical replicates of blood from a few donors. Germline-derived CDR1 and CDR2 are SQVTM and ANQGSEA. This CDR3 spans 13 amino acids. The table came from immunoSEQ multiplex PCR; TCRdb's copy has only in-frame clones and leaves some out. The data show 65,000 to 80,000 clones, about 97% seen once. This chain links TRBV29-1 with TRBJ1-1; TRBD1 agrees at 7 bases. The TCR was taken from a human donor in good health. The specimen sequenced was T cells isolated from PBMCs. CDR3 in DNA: TGCAGTGGAGGGGGCCCTGAACAGACTGAAGCTTTCTTT. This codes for CSGGGPEQTEAFF.